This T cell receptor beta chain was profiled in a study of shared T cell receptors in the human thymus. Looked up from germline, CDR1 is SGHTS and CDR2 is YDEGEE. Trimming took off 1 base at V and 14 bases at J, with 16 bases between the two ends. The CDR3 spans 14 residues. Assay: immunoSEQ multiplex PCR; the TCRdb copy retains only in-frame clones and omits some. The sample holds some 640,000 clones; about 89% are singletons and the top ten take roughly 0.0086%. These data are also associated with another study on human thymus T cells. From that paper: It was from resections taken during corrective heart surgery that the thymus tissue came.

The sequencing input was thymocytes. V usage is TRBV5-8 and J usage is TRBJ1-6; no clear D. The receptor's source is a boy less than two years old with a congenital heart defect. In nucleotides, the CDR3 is TGTGCCAGCAGCTTGAAGACCGGGGTCTCAGCCCTCCACTTT. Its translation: CASSLKTGVSALHF.